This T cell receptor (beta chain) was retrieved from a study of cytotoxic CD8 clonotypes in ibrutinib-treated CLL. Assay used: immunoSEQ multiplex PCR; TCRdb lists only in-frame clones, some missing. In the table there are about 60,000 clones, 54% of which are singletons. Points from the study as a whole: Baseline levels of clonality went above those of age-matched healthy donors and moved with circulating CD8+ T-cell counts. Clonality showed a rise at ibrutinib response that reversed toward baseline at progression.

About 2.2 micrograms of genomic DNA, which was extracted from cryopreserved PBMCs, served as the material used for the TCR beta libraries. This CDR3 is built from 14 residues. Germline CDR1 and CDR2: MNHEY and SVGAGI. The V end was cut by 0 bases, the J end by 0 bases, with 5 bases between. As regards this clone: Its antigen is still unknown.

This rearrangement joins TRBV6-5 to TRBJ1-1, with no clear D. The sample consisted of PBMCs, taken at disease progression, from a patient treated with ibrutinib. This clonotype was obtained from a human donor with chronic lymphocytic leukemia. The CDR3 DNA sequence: TGTGCCAGCAGTTACTCGACTCTGAACACTGAAGCTTTCTTT. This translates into CASSYSTLNTEAFF.